This is a list of T cell receptor beta chains from one sample in a study of post-analysis software for immune sequencing data. Each CDR3 protein is one row after TCRdb ran MiXCR on the PCR reads. This table has 450,000 or so distinct CDR3 sequences, around 40% appearing once. The source material was blood. Receptors were obtained from a girl between 5 and 17 years old with multiple sclerosis. Both conserved end residues are part of each CDR3. The order of the fields is V gene, J gene, clone size, D gene, CDR3 protein, CDR3 DNA. The D gene is left open where the match is weak. Clone size is stated in some rows and not others, as once, few, many or a class when expanded.

v_call: TRBV20-1
j_call: TRBJ2-3
clone_size: -
d_call: -
cdr3_aa: CSARDPPGARDTQYF
cdr3_nt: TGCAGTGCTAGAGATCCGCCAGGGGCCAGAGATACGCAGTATTTT

v_call: TRBV10-3
j_call: TRBJ2-5
clone_size: -
d_call: -
cdr3_aa: CAISESKEETQYF
cdr3_nt: TGTGCCATCAGTGAGTCGAAAGAAGAGACCCAGTACTTC

v_call: TRBV7-3
j_call: TRBJ1-1
clone_size: -
d_call: -
cdr3_aa: CASSLLSNTEAFF
cdr3_nt: TGTGCCAGCAGCCTCCTAAGTAACACTGAAGCTTTCTTT

v_call: TRBV9
j_call: TRBJ2-1
clone_size: -
d_call: TRBD1
cdr3_aa: CASSVLPGTGMFPSNEQFF
cdr3_nt: TGTGCCAGCAGCGTCTTACCAGGGACAGGGATGTTTCCGAGCAATGAGCAGTTCTTC

v_call: TRBV28
j_call: TRBJ1-1
clone_size: -
d_call: -
cdr3_aa: CASSFGQGWGEAFF
cdr3_nt: TGTGCCAGCAGTTTTGGGCAGGGATGGGGTGAAGCTTTCTTT

v_call: TRBV7-2
j_call: TRBJ2-3
clone_size: -
d_call: TRBD1
cdr3_aa: CASSPGQAYSTDTQYF
cdr3_nt: TGTGCCAGCAGCCCGGGACAGGCCTATAGCACAGATACGCAGTATTTT

v_call: TRBV7-3
j_call: TRBJ2-3
clone_size: few
d_call: -
cdr3_aa: CASSLTGGSPDTQYF
cdr3_nt: TGTGCCAGCAGCTTAACTGGTGGGAGTCCAGATACGCAGTATTTT

v_call: TRBV28
j_call: TRBJ2-3
clone_size: -
d_call: -
cdr3_aa: CASSFKRTTDTQYF
cdr3_nt: TGTGCCAGCAGTTTCAAGCGGACCACAGATACGCAGTATTTT

v_call: TRBV28
j_call: TRBJ2-3
clone_size: -
d_call: -
cdr3_aa: CASSFPVGQGDTQYF
cdr3_nt: TGTGCCAGCAGTTTCCCAGTCGGGCAGGGAGATACGCAGTATTTT

v_call: TRBV20-1
j_call: TRBJ1-2
clone_size: few
d_call: -
cdr3_aa: CSASPEGGIYGYTF
cdr3_nt: TGCAGTGCTAGTCCCGAAGGGGGGATATATGGCTACACCTTC

v_call: TRBV28
j_call: TRBJ2-7
clone_size: once
d_call: -
cdr3_aa: CASSPLPLLLSSYEQYF
cdr3_nt: TGTGCCAGCAGTCCACTCCCCCTCCTATTAAGCTCCTACGAGCAGTACTTC

v_call: TRBV20-1
j_call: TRBJ2-1
clone_size: many
d_call: -
cdr3_aa: CSARIQSSYNEQFF
cdr3_nt: TGCAGTGCAAGAATACAGAGCTCCTACAATGAGCAGTTCTTC

v_call: TRBV6-6
j_call: TRBJ2-1
clone_size: few
d_call: -
cdr3_aa: CASRSPGTDNEQFF
cdr3_nt: TGTGCCAGCAGATCCCCCGGGACCGACAATGAGCAGTTCTTC

v_call: TRBV5-1
j_call: TRBJ1-2
clone_size: once
d_call: -
cdr3_aa: CASSLDPRDSNYGYTF
cdr3_nt: TGCGCCAGCAGCTTGGACCCCCGGGACTCCAACTATGGCTACACCTTC

v_call: TRBV25-1
j_call: TRBJ2-7
clone_size: -
d_call: TRBD2
cdr3_aa: CASSVMTSGTNEQYF
cdr3_nt: TGTGCCAGCAGTGTAATGACTAGCGGGACGAACGAGCAGTACTTC

v_call: TRBV7-2
j_call: TRBJ2-3
clone_size: -
d_call: TRBD2
cdr3_aa: CASSKISGRALGTQYF
cdr3_nt: TGTGCCAGCAGCAAGATTAGCGGGAGGGCCCTCGGTACGCAGTATTTT

v_call: TRBV7-8
j_call: TRBJ2-5
clone_size: -
d_call: -
cdr3_aa: CASSLVGGTTETQYF
cdr3_nt: TGTGCCAGCAGCTTAGTAGGGGGAACAACAGAGACCCAGTACTTC

v_call: TRBV10-3
j_call: TRBJ2-3
clone_size: -
d_call: TRBD2
cdr3_aa: CAIGTSGRAVDTQYF
cdr3_nt: TGTGCCATTGGGACTAGCGGAAGGGCCGTGGATACGCAGTATTTT

v_call: TRBV27
j_call: TRBJ2-1
clone_size: once
d_call: TRBD2
cdr3_aa: CASTDSPSGKIYNEQFF
cdr3_nt: TGTGCCAGCACCGATTCTCCAAGCGGGAAGATCTACAATGAGCAGTTCTTC

v_call: TRBV7-9
j_call: TRBJ2-5
clone_size: -
d_call: -
cdr3_aa: CASSSTGTPSPETQYF
cdr3_nt: TGTGCCAGCAGCTCGACCGGGACCCCGAGCCCAGAGACCCAGTACTTC

v_call: TRBV29-1
j_call: TRBJ2-1
clone_size: -
d_call: TRBD2
cdr3_aa: CSIATSGADNEQFF
cdr3_nt: TGCAGCATCGCTACTAGCGGAGCCGACAATGAGCAGTTCTTC

v_call: TRBV30
j_call: TRBJ2-1
clone_size: -
d_call: TRBD1
cdr3_aa: CAWKLDRGLAYNEQFF
cdr3_nt: TGTGCCTGGAAACTCGACAGGGGACTTGCCTACAATGAGCAGTTCTTC

v_call: TRBV7-9
j_call: TRBJ2-3
clone_size: few
d_call: -
cdr3_aa: CASSLVPEESDTQYF
cdr3_nt: TGTGCTAGCAGCTTAGTCCCAGAGGAATCGGATACGCAGTATTTT

v_call: TRBV4-1
j_call: TRBJ1-2
clone_size: -
d_call: TRBD1
cdr3_aa: CASSQPGQGAMYRGYTF
cdr3_nt: TGCGCCAGCAGCCAACCGGGACAGGGGGCCATGTATAGAGGCTACACCTTC

v_call: TRBV29-1
j_call: TRBJ1-1
clone_size: -
d_call: -
cdr3_aa: CSVGRRYTEAFF
cdr3_nt: TGCAGCGTGGGCCGGAGGTACACTGAAGCTTTCTTT

v_call: TRBV7-2
j_call: TRBJ2-3
clone_size: -
d_call: TRBD2
cdr3_aa: CASALAGGGADTQYF
cdr3_nt: TGTGCCAGCGCTCTAGCGGGAGGGGGGGCAGATACGCAGTATTTT

v_call: TRBV5-1
j_call: TRBJ2-5
clone_size: many
d_call: TRBD2
cdr3_aa: CASSLGLAGEETQYF
cdr3_nt: TGTGCCAGCAGCTTAGGACTAGCGGGAGAAGAGACCCAGTACTTC

v_call: TRBV20-1
j_call: TRBJ2-7
clone_size: -
d_call: TRBD1
cdr3_aa: CSARVGGDYEQYF
cdr3_nt: TGCAGTGCTAGAGTAGGGGGCGACTACGAGCAGTACTTC

v_call: TRBV6-5
j_call: TRBJ2-4
clone_size: few
d_call: -
cdr3_aa: CASKIGNIQYF
cdr3_nt: TGTGCCAGCAAAATAGGAAACATTCAGTACTTC

v_call: TRBV6-5
j_call: TRBJ1-1
clone_size: -
d_call: -
cdr3_aa: CASSYHGVSMNTEAFF
cdr3_nt: TGTGCCAGCAGTTATCACGGAGTTTCAATGAACACTGAAGCTTTCTTT

v_call: TRBV2
j_call: TRBJ2-5
clone_size: -
d_call: TRBD2
cdr3_aa: CASSDWVSGRVKTQYF
cdr3_nt: TGTGCCAGCAGTGATTGGGTTAGCGGGAGAGTAAAGACCCAGTACTTC

v_call: TRBV5-1
j_call: TRBJ2-1
clone_size: -
d_call: TRBD2
cdr3_aa: CASSLVSGGSSYNEQFF
cdr3_nt: TGCGCCAGCAGCTTGGTAAGCGGGGGAAGCTCCTACAATGAGCAGTTCTTC

v_call: TRBV20-1
j_call: TRBJ2-1
clone_size: once
d_call: -
cdr3_aa: CSARDLASANLYNEQFF
cdr3_nt: TGCAGTGCTAGAGATCTGGCTAGCGCCAATTTATACAATGAGCAGTTCTTC

v_call: TRBV5-1
j_call: TRBJ2-3
clone_size: few
d_call: -
cdr3_aa: CASSSDGVLTDTQYF
cdr3_nt: TGCGCCAGCAGCTCGGACGGAGTTCTGACAGATACGCAGTATTTT

v_call: TRBV12-3/TRBV12-4
j_call: TRBJ2-1
clone_size: -
d_call: TRBD2
cdr3_aa: CASSLLAGGYEQFF
cdr3_nt: TGTGCCAGCAGCCTACTAGCGGGAGGGTATGAGCAGTTCTTC

v_call: TRBV12-3/TRBV12-4
j_call: TRBJ2-3
clone_size: -
d_call: TRBD2
cdr3_aa: CASTQARLAVTDTQYF
cdr3_nt: TGTGCCAGCACCCAAGCCCGACTAGCGGTCACAGATACGCAGTATTTT

v_call: TRBV28
j_call: TRBJ2-5
clone_size: few
d_call: -
cdr3_aa: CASSLSDYWGGETQYF
cdr3_nt: TGTGCCAGCAGTTTATCAGATTATTGGGGTGGAGAGACCCAGTACTTC

v_call: TRBV29-1
j_call: TRBJ2-5
clone_size: -
d_call: -
cdr3_aa: CSVARGTSAQETQYF
cdr3_nt: TGTAGCGTTGCTCGCGGGACTTCTGCCCAAGAGACCCAGTACTTC

v_call: TRBV13
j_call: TRBJ2-3
clone_size: -
d_call: TRBD2
cdr3_aa: CASSLRLAASTDTQYF
cdr3_nt: TGTGCCAGCAGTCTAAGACTAGCGGCCTCTACAGATACGCAGTATTTT

v_call: TRBV20-1
j_call: TRBJ2-3
clone_size: once
d_call: -
cdr3_aa: CSAIRTGADTQYF
cdr3_nt: TGCAGTGCTATAAGGACTGGGGCAGATACGCAGTATTTT

v_call: TRBV5-1
j_call: TRBJ1-1
clone_size: -
d_call: -
cdr3_aa: CASSVDRGNTEAFF
cdr3_nt: TGCGCCAGCAGCGTGGACAGAGGGAACACTGAAGCTTTCTTT

v_call: TRBV4-1
j_call: TRBJ2-7
clone_size: -
d_call: TRBD2
cdr3_aa: CASSQELTSGSRNEQYF
cdr3_nt: TGCGCCAGCAGCCAAGAGTTAACTAGCGGGAGCCGCAACGAGCAGTACTTC

v_call: TRBV7-2
j_call: TRBJ1-6
clone_size: -
d_call: -
cdr3_aa: CASSLAGGGDSPLHF
cdr3_nt: TGTGCCAGCAGCTTAGCGGGAGGGGGAGATTCACCCCTCCACTTT

v_call: TRBV5-6
j_call: TRBJ2-7
clone_size: -
d_call: -
cdr3_aa: CASSWDLTPYEQYF
cdr3_nt: TGTGCCAGCAGCTGGGACCTAACTCCCTACGAGCAGTACTTC

v_call: TRBV6-5
j_call: TRBJ2-3
clone_size: -
d_call: TRBD2
cdr3_aa: CASSYSASGSWGTDTQYF
cdr3_nt: TGTGCCAGCAGTTACTCGGCTAGCGGGAGCTGGGGCACAGATACGCAGTATTTT

v_call: TRBV29-1
j_call: TRBJ1-1
clone_size: -
d_call: -
cdr3_aa: CSAKREAEAFF
cdr3_nt: TGCAGCGCCAAACGGGAAGCCGAAGCTTTCTTT

v_call: TRBV7-3
j_call: TRBJ2-3
clone_size: -
d_call: -
cdr3_aa: CASRPPGDTQYF
cdr3_nt: TGTGCCAGCCGGCCGCCCGGAGATACGCAGTATTTT

v_call: TRBV28
j_call: TRBJ1-6
clone_size: -
d_call: TRBD1
cdr3_aa: CASSLQQGRSPLHF
cdr3_nt: TGTGCCAGCAGTTTGCAACAGGGGAGATCACCCCTCCACTTT

v_call: TRBV20-1
j_call: TRBJ2-7
clone_size: -
d_call: -
cdr3_aa: CSAGEGAGYEQYF
cdr3_nt: TGCAGTGCTGGAGAGGGTGCCGGCTACGAGCAGTACTTC

v_call: TRBV28
j_call: TRBJ1-2
clone_size: few
d_call: -
cdr3_aa: CASSPARAKNNYGYTF
cdr3_nt: TGTGCCAGCAGCCCGGCAAGGGCTAAGAATAACTATGGCTACACCTTC

v_call: TRBV3-1
j_call: TRBJ2-4
clone_size: few
d_call: -
cdr3_aa: CASSQSGVAHIQYF
cdr3_nt: TGTGCCAGCAGCCAATCGGGGGTGGCTCACATTCAGTACTTC